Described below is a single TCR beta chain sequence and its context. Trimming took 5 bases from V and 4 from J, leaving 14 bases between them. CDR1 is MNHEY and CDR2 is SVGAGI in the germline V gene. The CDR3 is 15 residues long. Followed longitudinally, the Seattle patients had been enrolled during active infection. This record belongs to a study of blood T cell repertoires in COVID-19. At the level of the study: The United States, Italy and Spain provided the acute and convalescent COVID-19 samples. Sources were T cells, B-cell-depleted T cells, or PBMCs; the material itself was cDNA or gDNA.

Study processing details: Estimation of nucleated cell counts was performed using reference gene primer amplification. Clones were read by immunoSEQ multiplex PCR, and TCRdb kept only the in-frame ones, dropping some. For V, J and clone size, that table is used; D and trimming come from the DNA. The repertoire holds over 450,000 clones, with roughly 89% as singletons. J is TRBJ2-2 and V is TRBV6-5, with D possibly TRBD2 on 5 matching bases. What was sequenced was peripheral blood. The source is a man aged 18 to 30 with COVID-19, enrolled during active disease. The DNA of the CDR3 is TGTGCCAGCAGTACCGCGGACTTTTTCACCGGGGAGCTGTTTTTT. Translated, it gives CASSTADFFTGELFF.